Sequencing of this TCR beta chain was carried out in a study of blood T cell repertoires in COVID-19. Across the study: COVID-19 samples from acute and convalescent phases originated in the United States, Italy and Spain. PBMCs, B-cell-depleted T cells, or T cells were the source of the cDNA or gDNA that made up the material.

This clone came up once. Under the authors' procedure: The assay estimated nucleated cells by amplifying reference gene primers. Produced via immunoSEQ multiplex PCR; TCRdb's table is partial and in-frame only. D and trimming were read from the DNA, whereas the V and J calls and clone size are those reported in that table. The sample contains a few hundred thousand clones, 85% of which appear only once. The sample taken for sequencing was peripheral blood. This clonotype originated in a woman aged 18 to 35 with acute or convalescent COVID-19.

CDR3 protein: CASSVAGSETQYF. The CDR3 DNA is TGTGCCAGCAGCGTAGCTGGTAGTGAGACCCAGTACTTC. The chain couples TRBV9 to TRBJ2-5; D gene uncertain. The CDR3 covers 13 residues. From germline, CDR1 is SGDLS and CDR2 YYNGEE. V dropped 0 bases and J dropped 5 bases, with 8 bases sitting between them.